Listed here are 22 T cell receptor beta chains from one sample, sequenced in a study of CD4+ T cells in melanoma. Clones were sequenced by immunoSEQ multiplex PCR, and TCRdb holds only the in-frame ones, with some missing. The data show around 130,000 clones, 92% seen once. Receptors were obtained from a human donor with melanoma.

In its sample, this clone was seen once. J is TRBJ1-1 and V is TRBV6-1; a possible D gene is TRBD1 (5 bases). The germline V and J ends were trimmed by 3 bases and 4 bases, with 18 bases remaining between them. This CDR3 has 16 amino acids. Germline V gives CDR1 MNHNS, CDR2 SASEGT. The DNA for the CDR3 is TGTGCCAGCAGTGAGAGGGAGGGACCAGAATTCACTGAAGCTTTCTTT. Its translation: CASSEREGPEFTEAFF.

V usage is TRBV25-1 and J usage is TRBJ2-5; the D gene is possibly TRBD2 (6 bases). The ends were cut back, 3 bases at V and 4 bases at J, with 18 bases in the middle. The CDR3 length is 16 residues. Germline V gives CDR1 MGHDK, CDR2 SYGVNS. The CDR3 DNA reads TGTGCCAGCAGTGATGGCCGGGGGTTCTTTGGAGAGACCCAGTACTTC. Translated: CASSDGRGFFGETQYF.

The sample holds one count of this clone. V and J are TRBV5-1 and TRBJ1-1, with D perhaps matching TRBD1 (5 bases). The CDR3 runs to 16 residues. The germline CDR1 and CDR2 sequences are SGHRS and YFSETQ. Trimming removed 0 bases at V and 0 bases at J, with 12 bases between. The DNA of the CDR3 is TGCGCCAGCAGCTTGGAGCGCCGACAGTTGAACACTGAAGCTTTCTTT. Its translation is CASSLERRQLNTEAFF.

This clone was counted once. The genes are TRBV4-2 and TRBJ1-6, with 11 bases that match TRBD1. The germline V gene has CDR1 LGHNA and CDR2 YNFKEQ. After removal of 2 bases from V and 9 bases from J, the junction contained 12 bases not matched to a gene. This CDR3 is 18 amino acids long. CDR3 DNA sequence: TGTGCCAGCAGCCAATTCCTTGGGGCCGGGACAGGGGGTTCACCCCTCCACTTT. Encoded protein: CASSQFLGAGTGGSPLHF.

The chain has TRBV5-1 and TRBJ2-2, with 7 bases identical to TRBD2. The V segment lost 0 bases and the J segment 4 bases; nucleotides outside the gene matches: 3. Germline assignment: CDR1 SGHRS and CDR2 YFSETQ. CDR3 length: 15 amino acids. CDR3 nucleotide sequence: TGCGCCAGCAGCTTGGAGTCTAGCGGCACCGGGGAGCTGTTTTTT. This codes for CASSLESSGTGELFF.

Regarding this clone: Other DNA sequences in this specimen translate into the identical CDR3. The rearrangement joins TRBV5-1 to TRBJ2-5, with D uncertain. The CDR3 has 13 amino acids. Per the germline V gene, CDR1 is SGHRS and CDR2 is YFSETQ. V gave up 0 bases and J gave up 2 bases, with 5 bases separating them. DNA of the CDR3: TGCGCCAGCAGCTTGGGGGGACAAGAGACCCAGTACTTC. This gives the protein CASSLGGQETQYF.

The chain links TRBV15 to TRBJ2-5, with TRBD2 identical over 7 bases. The V and J ends lost 0 bases and 3 bases, in that order; junction bases with no gene match: 1. The CDR3 covers 14 residues. From germline, CDR1 is LNHNV and CDR2 YYDKDF (reference sequence). As DNA, the CDR3 is TGTGCCACCAGCAGAGACCGGGGGGAAGAGACCCAGTACTTC. Its translation is CATSRDRGEETQYF.

The rearrangement uses TRBV19 and TRBJ1-5, with D maybe TRBD1 (5 bases). There are 16 residues in the CDR3. Trimming took off 7 bases at V and 0 bases at J, with 16 bases between the two ends. Germline values: CDR1 LNHDA, CDR2 SQIVND (reference sequence). In DNA form, the CDR3 reads TGTGCCAGTACCGGGGGGACGGGATATAGCAATCAGCCCCAGCATTTT. Amino acids: CASTGGTGYSNQPQHF. Full variable domain (missing parts from reference TRBV19 and TRBJ1-5): DGGITQSPKYLFRKEGQNVTLSCEQNLNHDAMYWYRQDPGQGLRLIYYSQIVNDFQKGDIAEGYSVSREKKESFPLTVTSAQKNPTAFYLCASTGGTGYSNQPQHFGDGTRLSIL.

This sequence joins TRBV5-1 and TRBJ2-5; D is perhaps TRBD1 (6 bases). Trimming removed 2 bases from V and 2 bases from J, with 13 bases in between. This CDR3 comprises 15 residues. Germline V gives CDR1 SGHRS, CDR2 YFSETQ. The CDR3 reads CASSFLATGQETQYF. DNA of the CDR3: TGCGCCAGCAGCTTCCTCGCGACAGGTCAAGAGACCCAGTACTTC.

This clone was observed a single time. This chain links TRBV11-2 with TRBJ1-4; 7 bases are a match to TRBD1. There are 14 residues in the CDR3. With V trimmed by 3 bases and J by 7 bases, 5 bases remained unmatched. In germline, CDR1 is SGHAT, CDR2 FQNNGV. The CDR3 DNA sequence: TGTGCCAGCAGCTTGGAGACAGGGATTGAAAAACTGTTTTTT. Translated: CASSLETGIEKLFF. Supplemented by reference TRBV11-2 and TRBJ1-4, the full variable domain reads EAGVAQSPRYKIIEKRQSVAFWCNPISGHATLYWYQQILGQGPKLLIQFQNNGVVDDSQLPKDRFSAERLKGVDSTLKIQPAKLEDSAVYLCASSLETGIEKLFFGSGTQLSVL.

The chain uses TRBV13 and TRBJ2-3; 9 nucleotides line up with TRBD2. V lost 2 bases to trimming and J lost 4 bases; unmatched junction nucleotides: 7. The length of the CDR3 is 16 residues. In germline, CDR1 is PRHDT, CDR2 FYEKMQ (reference sequence). Here the CDR3 DNA reads TGTGCCAGCAGCTTACGAGCGGGGGGTATCTCAGATACGCAGTATTTT. Its translation is CASSLRAGGISDTQYF.

Only one count was recorded for this clone. The chain employs TRBV2 and TRBJ2-1; TRBD2 is a possible D gene (5 bases). Trimming pared 6 bases from V and 0 bases from J, leaving 6 bases between. The CDR3 length is 13 residues. The germline gives CDR1 SNHLY, CDR2 FYNNEI. As DNA, the CDR3 is TGTGCCAGCAGAGGGAGCTCCTACAATGAGCAGTTCTTC. Residues: CASRGSSYNEQFF.

This chain links TRBV12-5 with TRBJ2-7; D not resolved. Trimming took 2 bases from V and 3 from J, leaving 8 bases between them. CDR1 is LGHNT and CDR2 is FRNRAP in the germline V gene. This CDR3 is built from 13 residues. CDR3 protein: CASGLNSLYEQYF. DNA of the CDR3: TGTGCTAGTGGTTTGAATTCCCTCTACGAGCAGTACTTC.

The rearrangement links TRBV2 to TRBJ2-2; 8 nucleotides agree with TRBD1. V lost 5 bases and J lost 3; bases outside the gene matches: 5. The CDR3 covers 15 residues. From germline, CDR1 is SNHLY and CDR2 FYNNEI. The CDR3 reads CASSWGQAYTGELFF. CDR3 sequence (DNA): TGTGCCAGCAGTTGGGGACAGGCTTACACCGGGGAGCTGTTTTTT.

J is TRBJ2-3 and V is TRBV9; tentative D call: TRBD2 (6 bases). The CDR3 is 12 amino acids. Germline loops: CDR1 SGDLS, CDR2 YYNGEE. V lost 2 bases, J lost 10 bases, and 11 bases lay in between. Written as DNA, the CDR3 is TGTGCCAGCAGCGTGGGGGTAGCGGCGCAGTATTTT. Translated: CASSVGVAAQYF.

The J gene is TRBJ2-7, the V gene TRBV5-1; D possibly corresponds to TRBD1 (6 bases). Trimming removed 6 bases from V and 6 bases from J, with 10 bases in between. This CDR3 comprises 11 residues. Germline V gene lookup returns CDR1 SGHRS and CDR2 YFSETQ. The CDR3 nucleotides are TGCGCCAGCACAGGGGATTTCGAGCAGTACTTC. Amino acids: CASTGDFEQYF.

The CDR3 here is CASSFLSGPRTGELFF. The CDR3 DNA reads as TGTGCCAGCAGCTTTTTGTCGGGGCCCCGCACCGGGGAGCTGTTTTTT. The gene calls are TRBV7-2 and TRBJ2-2; either TRBD1 or TRBD2 may fit D (5 bases each). CDR1 and CDR2 (germline): SGHTA, FQGNSA. V lost 3 bases to trimming and J lost 4 bases, with 15 bases between them. The length of the CDR3 is 16 residues.

This chain connects TRBV7-9 to TRBJ1-1; 7 nucleotides align to TRBD1. V lost 8 bases and J lost 0; bases outside the gene matches: 9. CDR1 SEHNR and CDR2 FQNEAQ come from the germline V gene (reference sequence). This CDR3 spans 15 amino acids. The CDR3 DNA is TGTGCCAGCCGCCCATCTGGACAGGTGAACACTGAAGCTTTCTTT. Protein: CASRPSGQVNTEAFF.

CDR3 residues: CASSLVSGSIPGELFF. The CDR3, as DNA: TGTGCCAGCAGCTTAGTTAGCGGGTCGATCCCCGGGGAGCTGTTTTTT. The chain combines TRBV7-6 with TRBJ2-2; TRBD2 matches at 7 bases. V lost 1 base to trimming and J lost 6 bases; unmatched junction nucleotides: 8. Germline CDR1 reads SGHVS; CDR2 reads FNYEAQ. The CDR3 contains 16 residues.

The V gene is TRBV29-1, the J gene TRBJ1-5, with D possibly matching TRBD1 (5 bases). CDR1 is SQVTM, CDR2 ANQGSEA, per germline. This CDR3 is 13 amino acids long. Trimming pared 4 bases from V and 2 bases from J, leaving 9 bases between. Here the CDR3 reads CSVGGTRNQPQHF. DNA of the CDR3: TGCAGCGTTGGGGGGACTCGCAATCAGCCCCAGCATTTT.

The chain joins TRBV6-1 to TRBJ2-3; D is possibly TRBD1 or TRBD2 (6 bases each). CDR3 length equals 13 residues. Per germline, CDR1 MNHNS and CDR2 SASEGT. Trimming pared 7 bases from V and 5 bases from J, leaving 13 bases between. The CDR3 sequence: CASMLGGLDTQYF. The CDR3 nucleotides read TGTGCCAGCATGTTGGGGGGCCTAGATACGCAGTATTTT.

CDR3 bases: TGTGCCAGCAGGGACAGTAACTCCTACGAGCAGTACTTC. It is translated as CASRDSNSYEQYF. The chain is built from TRBV27 and TRBJ2-7; maybe TRBD1 (6 bases). The V and J ends lost 6 bases and 0 bases respectively, with 9 bases between them. Looked up from germline, CDR1 is MNHEY and CDR2 is SMNVEV (reference sequence). The CDR3 is made up of 13 amino acids.